This T cell receptor (beta chain) is drawn from a study of T cell responses to AZD1222 COVID-19 vaccine listed by TCRdb under 2021. Notes on the research overall: AZD1222 recipients with second doses at about 4 weeks or about 12 weeks were pooled, because spike-specific TCR depth and breadth did not differ between schedules. TCR sequencing was performed for about 240 trial participants, of whom about 200 were given two doses of AZD1222 and some 25 were given two doses of MenACWY control vaccine. Enrollment into the trials was organized by age into subgroups of 18-55, 56-69 and 70-plus years, and those subgroups contained approximately 160, 26 and 62 TCR-sequenced participants, respectively. General study outcomes and caveats: Spike-specific TCR breadth and depth rose significantly after two AZD1222 doses compared with day 0 and with MenACWY recipients. In the small 56-69-year group, the increase in depth fell short of significance, most likely because of low power. Only five to seven AZD1222 recipients were SARS-CoV-2 seropositive at baseline, limiting conclusions about previously exposed vaccinees. Participants were mostly white British, with more females than males. The authors suggested clonal diversity may have been underestimated. Nearly half of unique spike-specific TCRs reportedly recognized epitopes outside regions mutated in the B.1.351 and B.1.1.7 variants. Because no samples from the day 14 peak response were available, repertoires could be characterized only after the peak T cell response. The whole spike protein was spanned by vaccine-associated CD4 TCRs, and dominant responses were seen in regions 160-218 and 743-854.

The CDR3 regions of human TCRbeta chains were subjected to immunosequencing. The source study handled its data this way. Repertoire TCRs were matched against a reference library of SARS-CoV-2-specific TCRs generated with the MIRA antigen-specificity platform. Breadth was defined as the fraction of unique TCRs that were SARS-CoV-2-associated, and depth was defined as the fraction of total T cells that were SARS-CoV-2-associated. Using the MIRA data, every spike-specific TCR was mapped to the spike region that the TCR reacted to and assigned to either a CD4 or a CD8 class. Log10-transformed breadth and depth values were compared by one-way ANOVA with Sidak's multiple comparisons tests. This immuneACCESS table, as held by TCRdb, lists in-frame sequences with V and J called but not all clones. Of the missing ones, under half trace to an unresolved V gene in checked studies; the others have no known cause. That table furnishes V, J and clone size, whereas the DNA furnished D and trimming. Counted in this sample were 200,000 or so clones; approximately 94% of them appeared once. The ten top clones hold 7.5% to 10% of the sample.

Of note for this clone: What this receptor recognizes is not known. Base qualities are not at hand, and no much larger clone is one base apart.

The time point label on this specimen signifies: baseline before first vaccination. Vaccinee samples were obtained from the UK trials COV001 and COV002, which included a single-blind randomized controlled phase 2/3 trial of AZD1222 (ChAdOx1 nCoV-19) in healthy adults. Trial participant PBMC samples were collected at day 0 and day 28 after the second dose for TCRbeta chain sequencing. Sample: peripheral blood, taken on day 0 of AZD1222 vaccination. The origin of this receptor is an adult in good health.

The DNA sequence is TGTGCCAGCAGCTCTGGGACTAGCGGGATAGGCACAGATACGCAGTATTTT. This gives the protein CASSSGTSGIGTDTQYF. The sequence joins TRBV11-3 to TRBJ2-3, with TRBD2 matching 13 junction bases. CDR1 and CDR2, per the germline V gene, are SGHNT and YENEEA. Compared with germline, V lacks 4 bases and J lacks 1 base; bases without a gene match: 5. The CDR3 covers 17 residues, taking in both the cysteine and the phenylalanine. Here the CDR3 DNA is all that survives: 51 bases in frame from base 1.